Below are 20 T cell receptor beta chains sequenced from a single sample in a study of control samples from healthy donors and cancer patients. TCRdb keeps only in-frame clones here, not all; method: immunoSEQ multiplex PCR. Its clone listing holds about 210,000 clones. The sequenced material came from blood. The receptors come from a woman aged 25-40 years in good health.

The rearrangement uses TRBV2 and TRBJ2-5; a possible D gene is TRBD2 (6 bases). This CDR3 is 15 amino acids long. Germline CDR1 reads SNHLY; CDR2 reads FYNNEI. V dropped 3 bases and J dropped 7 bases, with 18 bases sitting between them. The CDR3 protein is CASSESLGSGGTQYF. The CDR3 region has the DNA TGTGCCAGCAGTGAGTCATTGGGTAGCGGCGGGACCCAGTACTTC. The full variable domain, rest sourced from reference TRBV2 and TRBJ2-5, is EPEVTQTPSHQVTQMGQEVILRCVPISNHLYFYWYRQILGQKVEFLVSFYNNEISEKSEIFDDQFSVERPDGSNFTLKIRSTKLEDSAMYFCASSESLGSGGTQYFGPGTRLLVL.

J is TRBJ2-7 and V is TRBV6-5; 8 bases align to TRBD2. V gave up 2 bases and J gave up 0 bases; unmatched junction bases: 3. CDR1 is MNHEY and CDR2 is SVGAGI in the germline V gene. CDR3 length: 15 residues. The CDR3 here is CASSYVGGGSYEQYF. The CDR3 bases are TGTGCCAGCAGTTACGTCGGGGGGGGCTCCTACGAGCAGTACTTC.

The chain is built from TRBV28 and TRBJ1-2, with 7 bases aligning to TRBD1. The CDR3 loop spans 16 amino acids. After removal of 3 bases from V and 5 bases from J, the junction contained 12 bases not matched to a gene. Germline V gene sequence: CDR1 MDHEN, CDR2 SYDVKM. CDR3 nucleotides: TGTGCCAGCAGTTTGTCTTTCGTCAGGGGGACGTATGGCTACACCTTC. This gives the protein CASSLSFVRGTYGYTF.

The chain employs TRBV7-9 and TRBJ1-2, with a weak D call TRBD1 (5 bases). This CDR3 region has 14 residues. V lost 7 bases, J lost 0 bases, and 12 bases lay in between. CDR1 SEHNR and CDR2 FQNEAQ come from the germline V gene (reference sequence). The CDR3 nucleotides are TGTGCCAGCACCTCGCGGGGCACTAACTATGGCTACACCTTC. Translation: CASTSRGTNYGYTF.

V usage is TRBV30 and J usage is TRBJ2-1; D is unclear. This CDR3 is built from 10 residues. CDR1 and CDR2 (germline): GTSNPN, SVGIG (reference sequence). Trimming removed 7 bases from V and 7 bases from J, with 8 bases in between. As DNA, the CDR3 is TGTGCCTCCCGCCAAAATGAGCAGTTCTTC. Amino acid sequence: CASRQNEQFF. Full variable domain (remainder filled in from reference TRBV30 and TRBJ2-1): SQTIHQWPATLVQPVGSPLSLECTVEGTSNPNLYWYRQAAGRGLQLLFYSVGIGQISSEVPQNLSASRPQDRQFILSSKKLLLSDSGFYLCASRQNEQFFGPGTRLTVL.

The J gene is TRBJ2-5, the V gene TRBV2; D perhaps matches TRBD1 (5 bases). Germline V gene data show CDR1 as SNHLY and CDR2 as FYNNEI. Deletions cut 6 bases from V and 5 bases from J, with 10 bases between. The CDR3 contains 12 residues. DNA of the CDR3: TGTGCCAGCAGAGACAGTATGGAGACCCAGTACTTC. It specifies CASRDSMETQYF.

The CDR3 spells CATGQGSYGYTF. CDR3 nucleotides: TGTGCCACAGGACAGGGAAGTTATGGCTACACCTTC. The chain couples TRBV28 to TRBJ1-2; 8 bases align to TRBD1. The CDR3 consists of 12 residues. The V and J ends lost 10 bases and 5 bases, in that order; junction bases with no gene match: 6. Germline V gene data show CDR1 as MDHEN and CDR2 as SYDVKM.

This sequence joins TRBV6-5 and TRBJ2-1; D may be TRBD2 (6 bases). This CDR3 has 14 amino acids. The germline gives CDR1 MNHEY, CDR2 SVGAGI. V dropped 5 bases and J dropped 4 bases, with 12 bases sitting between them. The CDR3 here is CASSSRDSYNEQFF. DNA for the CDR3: TGTGCCAGCAGTAGCCGGGACTCTTACAATGAGCAGTTCTTC.

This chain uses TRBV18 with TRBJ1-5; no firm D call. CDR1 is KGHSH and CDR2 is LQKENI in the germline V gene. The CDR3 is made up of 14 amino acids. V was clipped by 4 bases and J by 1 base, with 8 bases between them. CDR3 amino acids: CASSRVNSNQPQHF. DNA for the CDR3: TGTGCCAGCTCACGAGTGAACAGCAATCAGCCCCAGCATTTT.

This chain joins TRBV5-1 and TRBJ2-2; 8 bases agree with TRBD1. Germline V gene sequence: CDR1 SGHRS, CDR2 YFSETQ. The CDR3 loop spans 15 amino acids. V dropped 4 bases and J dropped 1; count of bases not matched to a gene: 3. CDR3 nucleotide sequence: TGCGCCAGCAGCCCCGACAGGGGGAACACCGGGGAGCTGTTTTTT. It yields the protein CASSPDRGNTGELFF.

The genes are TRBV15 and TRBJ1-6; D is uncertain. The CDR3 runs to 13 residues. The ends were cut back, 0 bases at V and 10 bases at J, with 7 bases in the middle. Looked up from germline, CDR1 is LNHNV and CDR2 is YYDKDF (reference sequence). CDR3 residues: CATSREVNSPLHF. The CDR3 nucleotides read TGTGCCACCAGCAGAGAGGTAAACTCACCCCTCCACTTT.

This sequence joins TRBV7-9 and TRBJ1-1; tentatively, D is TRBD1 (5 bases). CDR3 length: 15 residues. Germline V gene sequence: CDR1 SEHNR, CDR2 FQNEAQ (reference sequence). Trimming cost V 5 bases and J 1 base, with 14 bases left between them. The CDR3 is CASSREGTRNTEAFF. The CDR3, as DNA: TGTGCCAGCAGCCGTGAAGGGACCCGGAACACTGAAGCTTTCTTT.

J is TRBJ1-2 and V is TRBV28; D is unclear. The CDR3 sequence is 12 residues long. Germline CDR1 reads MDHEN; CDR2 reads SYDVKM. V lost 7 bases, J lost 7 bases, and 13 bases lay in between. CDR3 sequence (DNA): TGTGCCAGCACCCCGGACGGTAGTGGCTACACCTTC. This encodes CASTPDGSGYTF.

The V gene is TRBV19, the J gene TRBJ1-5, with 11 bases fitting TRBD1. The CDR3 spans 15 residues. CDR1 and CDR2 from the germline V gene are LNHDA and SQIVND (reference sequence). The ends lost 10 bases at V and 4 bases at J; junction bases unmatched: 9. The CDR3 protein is CATRGDRGKNQPQHF. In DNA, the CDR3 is TGTGCCACCAGGGGGGACAGGGGGAAGAATCAGCCCCAGCATTTT.

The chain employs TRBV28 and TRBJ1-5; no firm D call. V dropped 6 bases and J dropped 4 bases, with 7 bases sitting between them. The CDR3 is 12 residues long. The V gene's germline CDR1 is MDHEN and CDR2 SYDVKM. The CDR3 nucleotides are TGTGCCAGCAGGACGGGAAATCAGCCCCAGCATTTT. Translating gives CASRTGNQPQHF.

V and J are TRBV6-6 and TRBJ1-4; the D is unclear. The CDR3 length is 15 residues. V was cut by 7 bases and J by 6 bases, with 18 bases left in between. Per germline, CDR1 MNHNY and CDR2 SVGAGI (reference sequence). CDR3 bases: TGTGCCAGCACCTACGGCGGGTTCGGGGATGAAAAACTGTTTTTT. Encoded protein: CASTYGGFGDEKLFF.

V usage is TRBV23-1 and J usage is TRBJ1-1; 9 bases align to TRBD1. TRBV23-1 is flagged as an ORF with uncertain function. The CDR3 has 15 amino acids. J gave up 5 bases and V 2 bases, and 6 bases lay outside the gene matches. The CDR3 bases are TGCGCCAGCAGTCAACCCGGGACAGGGAAAACTGAAGCTTTCTTT. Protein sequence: CASSQPGTGKTEAFF.

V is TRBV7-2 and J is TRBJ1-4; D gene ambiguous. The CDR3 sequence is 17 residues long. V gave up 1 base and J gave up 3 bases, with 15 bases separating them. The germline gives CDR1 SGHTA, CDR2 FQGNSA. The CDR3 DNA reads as TGTGCCAGCAGCTTAGATGGGTGGAGGGCTTCTAATGAAAAACTGTTTTTT. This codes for CASSLDGWRASNEKLFF. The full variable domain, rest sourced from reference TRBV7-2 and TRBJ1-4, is GAGVSQSPSNKVTEKGKDVELRCDPISGHTALYWYRQSLGQGLEFLIYFQGNSAPDKSGLPSDRFSAERTGGSVSTLTIQRTQQEDSAVYLCASSLDGWRASNEKLFFGSGTQLSVL.

The CDR3 DNA reads as TGTGCCAGCAGCTTAGCAGGGGTCTACGAGCAGTACTTC. Translating it yields CASSLAGVYEQYF. The chain has TRBV11-2 and TRBJ2-7, with D perhaps matching TRBD1 (6 bases). The CDR3 is 13 residues long. The ends were cut back, 1 base at V and 3 bases at J, with 7 bases in the middle. Germline lookup yields CDR1 SGHAT and CDR2 FQNNGV. Together with reference TRBV11-2 and TRBJ2-7, the CDR3 gives the full variable domain: EAGVAQSPRYKIIEKRQSVAFWCNPISGHATLYWYQQILGQGPKLLIQFQNNGVVDDSQLPKDRFSAERLKGVDSTLKIQPAKLEDSAVYLCASSLAGVYEQYFGPGTRLTVT.

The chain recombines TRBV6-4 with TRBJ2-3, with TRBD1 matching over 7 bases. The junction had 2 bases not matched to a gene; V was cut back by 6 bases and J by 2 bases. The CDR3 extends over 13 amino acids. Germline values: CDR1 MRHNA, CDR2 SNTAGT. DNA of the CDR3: TGTGCCAGCAGCGGACAGGTCACAGATACGCAGTATTTT. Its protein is CASSGQVTDTQYF.